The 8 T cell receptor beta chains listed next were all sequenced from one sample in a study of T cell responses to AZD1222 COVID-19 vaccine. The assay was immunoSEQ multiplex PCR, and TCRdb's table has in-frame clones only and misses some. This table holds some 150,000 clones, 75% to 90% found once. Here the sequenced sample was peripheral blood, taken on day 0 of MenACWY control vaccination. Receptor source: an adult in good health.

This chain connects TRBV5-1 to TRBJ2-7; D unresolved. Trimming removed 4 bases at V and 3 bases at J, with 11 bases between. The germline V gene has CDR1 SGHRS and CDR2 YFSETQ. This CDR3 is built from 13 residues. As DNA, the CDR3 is TGCGCCAGCAGCAGGGCAGGTAGCTACGAGCAGTACTTC. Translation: CASSRAGSYEQYF.

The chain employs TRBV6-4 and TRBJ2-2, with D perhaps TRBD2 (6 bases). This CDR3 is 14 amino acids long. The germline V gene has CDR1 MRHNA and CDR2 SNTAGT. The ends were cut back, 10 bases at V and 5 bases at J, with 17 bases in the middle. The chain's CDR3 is CATSREESTGELFF. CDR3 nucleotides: TGTGCCACCTCAAGGGAGGAATCTACCGGGGAGCTGTTTTTT.

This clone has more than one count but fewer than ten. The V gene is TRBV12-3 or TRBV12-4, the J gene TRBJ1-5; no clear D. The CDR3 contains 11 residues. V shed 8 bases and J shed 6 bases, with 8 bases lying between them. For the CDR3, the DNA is TGTGCCAGCGGATCGGGTCAGCCCCAGCATTTT. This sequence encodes CASGSGQPQHF.

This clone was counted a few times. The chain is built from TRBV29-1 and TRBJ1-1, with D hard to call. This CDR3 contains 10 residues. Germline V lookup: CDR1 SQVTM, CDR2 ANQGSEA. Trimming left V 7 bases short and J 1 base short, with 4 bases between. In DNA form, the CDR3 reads TGCAGCGCCCAGAACACTGAAGCTTTCTTT. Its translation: CSAQNTEAFF. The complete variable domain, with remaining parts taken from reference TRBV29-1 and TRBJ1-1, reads SAVISQKPSRDICQRGTSLTIQCQVDSQVTMMFWYRQQPGQSLTLIATANQGSEATYESGFVIDKFPISRPNLTFSTLTVSNMSPEDSSIYLCSAQNTEAFFGQGTRLTVV.

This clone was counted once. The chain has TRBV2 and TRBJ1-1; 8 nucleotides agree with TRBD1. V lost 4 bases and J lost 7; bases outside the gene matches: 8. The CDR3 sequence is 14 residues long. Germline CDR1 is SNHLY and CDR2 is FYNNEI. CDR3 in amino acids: CASSGGTGFGEAFF. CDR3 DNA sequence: TGTGCCAGCAGTGGCGGGACAGGTTTTGGTGAAGCTTTCTTT.

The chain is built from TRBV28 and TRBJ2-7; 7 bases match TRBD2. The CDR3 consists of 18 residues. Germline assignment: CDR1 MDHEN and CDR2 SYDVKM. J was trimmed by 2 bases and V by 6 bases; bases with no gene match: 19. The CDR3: CASSGAGRRGTVAYEQYV. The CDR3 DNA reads TGTGCCAGCAGCGGGGCGGGACGGCGGGGGACTGTCGCCTACGAGCAGTACGTC.

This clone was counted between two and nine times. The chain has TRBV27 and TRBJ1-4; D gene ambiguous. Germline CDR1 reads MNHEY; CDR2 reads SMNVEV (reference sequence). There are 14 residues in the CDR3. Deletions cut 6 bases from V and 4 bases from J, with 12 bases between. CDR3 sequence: CASSPPDDNEKLFF. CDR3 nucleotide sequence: TGTGCCAGCAGCCCCCCAGACGATAATGAAAAACTGTTTTTT.

In DNA form, the CDR3 reads TGCGCCAGCAGCGCTTACACAGGGAACTATGGCTACACCTTC. Translation gives CASSAYTGNYGYTF. This chain uses TRBV10-2 with TRBJ1-2, with a possible D match to TRBD1 (6 bases). Germline CDR1 is WSHSY and CDR2 is SAAADI. The CDR3 has 14 amino acids. V gave up 6 bases and J gave up 2 bases, with 13 bases separating them.